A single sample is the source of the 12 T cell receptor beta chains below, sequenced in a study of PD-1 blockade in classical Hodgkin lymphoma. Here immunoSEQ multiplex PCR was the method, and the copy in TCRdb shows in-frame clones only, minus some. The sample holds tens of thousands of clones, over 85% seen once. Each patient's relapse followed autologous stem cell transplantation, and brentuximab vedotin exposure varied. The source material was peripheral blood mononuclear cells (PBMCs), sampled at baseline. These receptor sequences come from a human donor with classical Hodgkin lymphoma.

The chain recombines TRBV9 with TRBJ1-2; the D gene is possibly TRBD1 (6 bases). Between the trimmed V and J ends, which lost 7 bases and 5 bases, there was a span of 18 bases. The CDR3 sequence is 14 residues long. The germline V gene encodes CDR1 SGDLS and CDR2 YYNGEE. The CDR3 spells CASERWGQVYGYTF. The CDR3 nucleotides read TGTGCCAGCGAGAGGTGGGGGCAGGTTTATGGCTACACCTTC.

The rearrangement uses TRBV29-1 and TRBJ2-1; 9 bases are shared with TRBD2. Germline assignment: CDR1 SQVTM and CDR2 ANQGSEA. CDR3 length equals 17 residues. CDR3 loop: CSVAGALPNFSYNEQFF. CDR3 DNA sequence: TGCAGTGTAGCGGGAGCCCTACCCAATTTCTCCTACAATGAGCAGTTCTTC.

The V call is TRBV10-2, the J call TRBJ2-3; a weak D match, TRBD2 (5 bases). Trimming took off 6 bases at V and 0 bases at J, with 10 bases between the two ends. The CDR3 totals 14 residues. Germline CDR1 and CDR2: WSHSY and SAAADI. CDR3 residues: CASRSERSTDTQYF. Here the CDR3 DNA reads TGCGCCAGCAGGTCGGAGCGGAGCACAGATACGCAGTATTTT.

This chain's CDR3 is CASSPGTTEGNEQYF. The CDR3, as DNA: TGTGCCAGCAGTCCAGGGACAACGGAAGGGAACGAGCAGTACTTC. This chain joins TRBV28 and TRBJ2-7; maybe TRBD1 (6 bases). The germline V gene has CDR1 MDHEN and CDR2 SYDVKM. CDR3 length: 15 amino acids. Deletions cut 5 bases from V and 5 bases from J, with 19 bases between.

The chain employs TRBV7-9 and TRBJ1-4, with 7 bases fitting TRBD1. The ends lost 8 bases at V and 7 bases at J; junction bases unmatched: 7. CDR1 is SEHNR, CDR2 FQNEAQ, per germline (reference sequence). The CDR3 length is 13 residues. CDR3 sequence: CASSGTVLEKLFF. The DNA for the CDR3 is TGTGCCAGCTCCGGGACAGTCCTTGAAAAACTGTTTTTT.

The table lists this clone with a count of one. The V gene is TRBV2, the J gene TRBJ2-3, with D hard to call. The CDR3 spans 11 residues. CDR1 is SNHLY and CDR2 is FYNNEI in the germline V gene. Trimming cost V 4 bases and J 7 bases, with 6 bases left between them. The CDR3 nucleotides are TGTGCCAGCAGTGCGCAGTATACGCAGTATTTT. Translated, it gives CASSAQYTQYF.

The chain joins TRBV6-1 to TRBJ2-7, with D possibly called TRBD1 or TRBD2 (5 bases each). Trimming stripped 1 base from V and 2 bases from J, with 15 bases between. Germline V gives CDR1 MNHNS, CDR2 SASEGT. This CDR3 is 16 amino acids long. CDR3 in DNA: TGTGCCAGCAGTGAAGGAACCCCCAGGGAGCCCTACGAGCAGTACTTC. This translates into CASSEGTPREPYEQYF.

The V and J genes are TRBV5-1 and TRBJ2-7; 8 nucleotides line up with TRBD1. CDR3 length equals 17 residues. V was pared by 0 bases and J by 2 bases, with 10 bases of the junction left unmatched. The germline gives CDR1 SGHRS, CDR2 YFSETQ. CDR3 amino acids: CASSLGNRTGTPYEQYF. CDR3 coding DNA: TGCGCCAGCAGCTTGGGTAATAGGACAGGGACCCCCTACGAGCAGTACTTC.

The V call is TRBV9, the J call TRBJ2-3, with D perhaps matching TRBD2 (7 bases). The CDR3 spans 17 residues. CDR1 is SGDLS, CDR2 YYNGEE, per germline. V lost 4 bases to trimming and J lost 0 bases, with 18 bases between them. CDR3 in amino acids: CASSPKGGYLSTDTQYF. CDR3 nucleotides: TGTGCCAGCAGCCCGAAGGGGGGGTATCTAAGCACAGATACGCAGTATTTT.

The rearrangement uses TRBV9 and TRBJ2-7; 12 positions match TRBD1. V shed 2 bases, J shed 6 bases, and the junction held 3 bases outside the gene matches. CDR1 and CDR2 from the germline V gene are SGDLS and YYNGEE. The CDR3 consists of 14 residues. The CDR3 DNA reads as TGTGCCAGCAGCGTCTGGGGACAGGGGGCCGAGCAGTACTTC. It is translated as CASSVWGQGAEQYF. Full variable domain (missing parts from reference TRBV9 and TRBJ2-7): DSGVTQTPKHLITATGQRVTLRCSPRSGDLSVYWYQQSLDQGLQFLIQYYNGEERAKGNILERFSAQQFPDLHSELNLSSLELGDSALYFCASSVWGQGAEQYFGPGTRLTVT.

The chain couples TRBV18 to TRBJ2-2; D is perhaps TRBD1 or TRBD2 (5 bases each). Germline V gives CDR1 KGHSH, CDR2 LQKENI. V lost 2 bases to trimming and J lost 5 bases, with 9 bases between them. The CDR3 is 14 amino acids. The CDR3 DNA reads TGTGCCAGCTCACCAGAAGAGGGGACCGGGGAGCTGTTTTTT. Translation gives CASSPEEGTGELFF.

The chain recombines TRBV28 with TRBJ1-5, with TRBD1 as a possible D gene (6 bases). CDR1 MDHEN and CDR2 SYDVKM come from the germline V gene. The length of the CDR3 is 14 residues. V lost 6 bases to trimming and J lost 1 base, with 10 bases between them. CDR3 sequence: CASRLTGSNQPQHF. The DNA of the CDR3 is TGTGCCAGCAGGCTGACAGGAAGCAATCAGCCCCAGCATTTT.